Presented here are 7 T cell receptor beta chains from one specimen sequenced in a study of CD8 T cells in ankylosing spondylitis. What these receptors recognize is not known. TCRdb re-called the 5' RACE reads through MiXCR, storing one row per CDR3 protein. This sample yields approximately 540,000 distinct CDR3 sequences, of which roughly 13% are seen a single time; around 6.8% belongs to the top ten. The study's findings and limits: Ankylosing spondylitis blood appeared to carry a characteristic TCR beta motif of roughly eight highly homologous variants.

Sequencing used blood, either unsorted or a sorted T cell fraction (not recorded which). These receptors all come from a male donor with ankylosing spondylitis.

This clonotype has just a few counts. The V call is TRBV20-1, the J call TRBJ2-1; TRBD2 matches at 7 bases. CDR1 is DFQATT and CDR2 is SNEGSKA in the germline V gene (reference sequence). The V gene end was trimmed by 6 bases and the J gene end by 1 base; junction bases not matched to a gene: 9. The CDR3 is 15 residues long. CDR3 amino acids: CSAGRGLSSYNEQFF. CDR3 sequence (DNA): TGCAGTGCCGGACGGGGACTAAGTTCCTACAATGAGCAGTTCTTC.

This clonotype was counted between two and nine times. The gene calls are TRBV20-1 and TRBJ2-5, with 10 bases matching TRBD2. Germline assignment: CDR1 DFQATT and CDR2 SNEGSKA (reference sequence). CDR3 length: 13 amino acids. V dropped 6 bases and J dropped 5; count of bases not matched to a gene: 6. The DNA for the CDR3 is TGCAGTGCCCTAGCGGGAGTTTTCGAGACCCAGTACTTC. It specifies CSALAGVFETQYF.

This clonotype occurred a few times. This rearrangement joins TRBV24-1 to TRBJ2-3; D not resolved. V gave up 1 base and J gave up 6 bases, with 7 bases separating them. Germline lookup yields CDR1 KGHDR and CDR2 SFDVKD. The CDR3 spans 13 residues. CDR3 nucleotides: TGTGCCACCAGTGATTTTTCGTGGGATACGCAGTATTTT. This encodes CATSDFSWDTQYF.

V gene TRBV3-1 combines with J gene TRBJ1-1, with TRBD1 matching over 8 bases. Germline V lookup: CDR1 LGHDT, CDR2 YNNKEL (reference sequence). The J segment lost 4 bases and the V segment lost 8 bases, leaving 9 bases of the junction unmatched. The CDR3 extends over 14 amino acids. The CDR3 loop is CASRDRGSVTEAFF. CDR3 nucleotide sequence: TGTGCCAGCCGAGACAGGGGCTCCGTCACTGAAGCTTTCTTT.

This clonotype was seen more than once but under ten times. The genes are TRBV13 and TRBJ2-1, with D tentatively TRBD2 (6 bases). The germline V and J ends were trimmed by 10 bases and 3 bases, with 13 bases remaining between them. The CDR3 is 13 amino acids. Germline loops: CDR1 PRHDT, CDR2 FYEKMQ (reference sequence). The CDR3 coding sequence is TGTGCCACCGGACGGGGGTTCTACAATGAGCAGTTCTTC. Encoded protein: CATGRGFYNEQFF.

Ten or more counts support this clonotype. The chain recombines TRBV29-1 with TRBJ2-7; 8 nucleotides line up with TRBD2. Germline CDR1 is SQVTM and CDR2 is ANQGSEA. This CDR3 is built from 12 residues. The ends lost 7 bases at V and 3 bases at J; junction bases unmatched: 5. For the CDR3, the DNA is TGCAGCGCCACGCTAGCGGGCTACGAGCAGTACTTC. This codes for CSATLAGYEQYF.

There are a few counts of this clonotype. In nucleotides, the CDR3 is TGTGCCAGCTCACCTCTCGGACAGGCTCACACCATATATTTT. It specifies CASSPLGQAHTIYF. The rearrangement uses TRBV18 and TRBJ1-3; 7 bases are shared with TRBD1. The CDR3 is 14 amino acids. Trimming took 3 bases from V and 8 from J; bases not matched to a gene: 7. Germline CDR1 KGHSH, CDR2 LQKENI.